These 2 T cell receptor beta chains originate from one sample sequenced in a study of blood T cell repertoires in COVID-19. The protocol was immunoSEQ multiplex PCR, while the TCRdb copy is restricted to in-frame clones and leaves out a portion. This table has roughly 270,000 clones, 85% appearing once. Sequences were obtained from PBMCs or T cells enriched from blood (not recorded which). All receptors derive from a woman aged 50 to 65 who had recovered from COVID-19.

The CDR3, as DNA: TGTGCCAGCATCGAGGGGGCGCAGTTTGGGGGCTACACCTTC. This translates into CASIEGAQFGGYTF. The V and J genes are TRBV2 and TRBJ1-2, with 7 nucleotides matching TRBD1. The CDR3 extends over 14 amino acids. The germline gives CDR1 SNHLY, CDR2 FYNNEI. V lost 7 bases to trimming and J lost 8 bases; unmatched junction nucleotides: 13.

This chain uses TRBV6-5 with TRBJ1-2, with D possibly being TRBD1 (5 bases). In germline, CDR1 is MNHEY, CDR2 SVGAGI. The CDR3 runs to 13 residues. The ends were cut back, 2 bases at V and 8 bases at J, with 12 bases in the middle. The CDR3 DNA sequence: TGTGCCAGCAGTTACGACGGGACTCTCGGCTACACCTTC. Its translation is CASSYDGTLGYTF.